The sequence of this T cell receptor (beta chain) was determined in a study of T cell responses to AZD1222 COVID-19 vaccine. Study-level points and caveats: Just a handful of people given AZD1222 tested seropositive at baseline. Most donors were white British, females outnumbered males, and clonal diversity was possibly underestimated. An increase in Spike-specific TCR breadth and depth was observed after two AZD1222 doses. Nearly half of spike-specific TCRs reportedly target variant regions that are unmutated in the B.1.351 and B.1.1.7 variants.

Clones were read by immunoSEQ multiplex PCR, and TCRdb kept only the in-frame ones, dropping some. The sample includes over 130,000 clones. As concerns this clone: Its specificity is unknown.

Sequencing input: peripheral blood. This sequence originates from an adult in good health.

CDR3 in amino acids: CASSDRLGSEQYF. The CDR3 DNA reads as TGTGCCAGCAGTGACCGTCTGGGCTCCGAGCAGTACTTC. The rearrangement links TRBV2 to TRBJ2-7; D gene ambiguous. The CDR3 consists of 13 residues. Trimming left V 3 bases short and J 6 bases short, with 12 bases between. Germline lookup yields CDR1 SNHLY and CDR2 FYNNEI.